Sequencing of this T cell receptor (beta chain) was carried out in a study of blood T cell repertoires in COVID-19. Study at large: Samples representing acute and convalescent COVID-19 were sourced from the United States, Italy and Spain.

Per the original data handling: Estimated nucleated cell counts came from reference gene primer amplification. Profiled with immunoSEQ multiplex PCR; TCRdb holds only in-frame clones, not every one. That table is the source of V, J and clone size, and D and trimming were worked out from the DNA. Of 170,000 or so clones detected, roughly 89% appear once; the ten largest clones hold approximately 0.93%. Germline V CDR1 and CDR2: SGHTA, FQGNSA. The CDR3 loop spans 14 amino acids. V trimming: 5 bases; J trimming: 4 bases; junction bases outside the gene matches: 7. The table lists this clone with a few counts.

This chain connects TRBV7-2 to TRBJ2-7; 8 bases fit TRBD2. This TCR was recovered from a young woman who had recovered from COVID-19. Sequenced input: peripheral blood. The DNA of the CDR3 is TGTGCCAGCAGCCCCCGGGGGGGGCTATACGAGCAGTACTTC. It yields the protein CASSPRGGLYEQYF.